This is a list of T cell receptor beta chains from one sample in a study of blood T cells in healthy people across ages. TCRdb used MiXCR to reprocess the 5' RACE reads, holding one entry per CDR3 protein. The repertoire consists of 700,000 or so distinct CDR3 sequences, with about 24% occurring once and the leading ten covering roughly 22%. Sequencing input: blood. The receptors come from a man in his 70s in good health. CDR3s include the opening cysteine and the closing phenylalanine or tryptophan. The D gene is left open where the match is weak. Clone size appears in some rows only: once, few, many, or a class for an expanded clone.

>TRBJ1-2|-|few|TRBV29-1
CSIREGPTYGYTF
TGCAGCATCAGGGAGGGTCCAACTTATGGCTACACCTTC
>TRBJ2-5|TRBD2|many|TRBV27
CASSFRRGGETQYF
TGTGCCAGCAGTTTCCGGCGGGGGGGAGAGACCCAGTACTTC
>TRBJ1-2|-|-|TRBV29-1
CSVSAGEQYGYAF
TGCAGCGTCTCCGCGGGGGAGCAATATGGCTACGCCTTC
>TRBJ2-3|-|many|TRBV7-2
CASSLDLTDTQYF
TGTGCCAGCAGCTTAGACCTCACAGATACGCAGTATTTT
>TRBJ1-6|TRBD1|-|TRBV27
CASSLPTGAPDLALHF
TGTGCCAGCAGTTTACCCACAGGGGCCCCAGACTTGGCCCTCCACTTT
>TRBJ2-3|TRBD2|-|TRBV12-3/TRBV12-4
CASSLSSGRIADTQYF
TGTGCCAGCAGTTTATCTAGCGGGAGAATTGCAGATACGCAGTATTTT
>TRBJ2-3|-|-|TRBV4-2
CASSQDVADTQYF
TGTGCCAGCAGCCAAGATGTGGCAGATACGCAGTATTTT
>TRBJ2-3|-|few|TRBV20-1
CSAQHQSTDTQYF
TGCAGTGCTCAGCACCAGAGCACAGATACGCAGTATTTT
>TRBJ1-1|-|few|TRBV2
CASSAEFGGTEAFF
TGTGCCAGCAGTGCGGAATTCGGTGGGACTGAAGCTTTCTTT
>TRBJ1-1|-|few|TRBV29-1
CSGAANTEAFF
TGCAGCGGGGCTGCGAACACTGAAGCTTTCTTT
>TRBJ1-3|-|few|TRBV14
CASGGSNSGNTIYF
TGTGCCAGCGGGGGCTCTAACTCTGGAAACACCATATATTTT
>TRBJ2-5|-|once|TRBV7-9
CASSLGYAGEETQYF
TGTGCCAGCAGCTTAGGGTACGCAGGGGAAGAGACCCAGTACTTC
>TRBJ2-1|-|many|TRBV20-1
CSANEYNEQFF
TGCAGTGCCAACGAATACAATGAGCAGTTCTTC
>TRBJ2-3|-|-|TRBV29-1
CSVVLWGQGDTQYF
TGCAGCGTTGTTTTGTGGGGTCAGGGAGATACGCAGTATTTT
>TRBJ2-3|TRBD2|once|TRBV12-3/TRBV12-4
CASTQGRAGVDTQYF
TGTGCCAGCACTCAGGGACGAGCGGGAGTAGATACGCAGTATTTT
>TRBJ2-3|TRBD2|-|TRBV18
CASSTKTSGSTDTQYF
TGTGCCAGCTCAACTAAGACTAGCGGGTCCACAGATACGCAGTATTTT
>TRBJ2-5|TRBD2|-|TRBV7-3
CASSPQGLLRETQYF
TGTGCCAGCAGCCCGCAGGGACTACTCCGTGAGACCCAGTACTTC
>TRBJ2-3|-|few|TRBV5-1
CASSWVRERADTQYF
TGCGCCAGCAGCTGGGTTCGGGAGCGGGCAGATACGCAGTATTTT
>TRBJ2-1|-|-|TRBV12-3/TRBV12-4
CASSLLDYVEQFF
TGTGCCAGCAGCTTATTGGACTATGTTGAGCAGTTCTTC
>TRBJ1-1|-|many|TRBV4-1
CASSQDGGTEAFF
TGCGCCAGCAGCCAGGACGGGGGGACTGAAGCTTTCTTT
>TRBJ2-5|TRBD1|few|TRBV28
CASSRLDRATETQYF
TGTGCCAGCAGCCGACTCGACAGGGCTACAGAGACCCAGTACTTC
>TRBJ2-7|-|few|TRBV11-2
CASSLNIGDEQYF
TGTGCCAGCAGCTTAAATATCGGGGACGAGCAGTACTTC
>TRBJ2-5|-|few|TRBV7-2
CASSPPNQETQYF
TGTGCCAGCAGCCCCCCGAACCAAGAGACCCAGTACTTC
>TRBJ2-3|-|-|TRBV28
CASSFDSGGMDMQYF
TGTGCCAGCAGTTTTGATAGCGGCGGAATGGATATGCAGTATTTT
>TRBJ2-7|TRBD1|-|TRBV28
CASSRGDRGSYEQYF
TGTGCCAGCAGTCGGGGGGACAGGGGGTCCTACGAGCAGTACTTC
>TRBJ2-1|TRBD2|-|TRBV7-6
CASSPGGSGRGRYNEQFF
TGTGCCAGCAGCCCCGGGGGGAGCGGGAGAGGCCGATACAATGAGCAGTTCTTC
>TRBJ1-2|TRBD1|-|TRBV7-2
CASSSSTGIIDGYTF
TGTGCCAGCAGCTCCTCGACAGGGATCATAGATGGCTACACCTTC
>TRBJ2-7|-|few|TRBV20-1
CSASGHRYEQYF
TGCAGTGCTTCGGGACATCGCTACGAGCAGTACTTC
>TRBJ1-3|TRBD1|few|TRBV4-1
CASSQYAPGTARNTIYF
TGCGCCAGCAGCCAATATGCACCCGGGACAGCAAGAAACACCATATATTTT
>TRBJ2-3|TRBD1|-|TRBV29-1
CSAAAGGTGTDTQYF
TGCAGCGCCGCGGCAGGGGGCACAGGCACAGATACGCAGTATTTT
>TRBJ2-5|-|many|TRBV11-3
CASSSRDSQETQYF
TGTGCCAGCAGCAGCCGGGACTCCCAAGAGACCCAGTACTTC
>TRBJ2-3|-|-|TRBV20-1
CSARVLEFVADTQYF
TGCAGTGCTAGAGTACTGGAGTTTGTCGCAGATACGCAGTATTTT
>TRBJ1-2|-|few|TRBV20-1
CSARDPQAGLYGYTF
TGCAGTGCTAGAGATCCCCAGGCTGGCCTATATGGCTACACCTTC
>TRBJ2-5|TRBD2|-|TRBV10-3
CAINPSGPQETQYF
TGTGCCATCAATCCTAGCGGCCCGCAAGAGACCCAGTACTTC
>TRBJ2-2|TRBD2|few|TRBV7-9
CASSLEGPSSGDTKLFF
TGTGCCAGCAGCTTAGAGGGCCCTTCTAGCGGGGATACGAAGCTGTTTTTT
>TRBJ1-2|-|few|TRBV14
CASSQRLDYGYTF
TGTGCCAGCAGCCAGAGACTGGACTATGGCTACACCTTC
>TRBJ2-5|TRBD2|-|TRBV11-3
CASSPLAGGPLETQYF
TGTGCCAGCAGCCCCTTAGCGGGAGGGCCTTTGGAGACCCAGTACTTC
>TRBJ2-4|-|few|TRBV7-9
CASSLAEQGSFKNIQYF
TGTGCCAGCAGCTTAGCGGAGCAGGGGAGCTTCAAAAACATTCAGTACTTC
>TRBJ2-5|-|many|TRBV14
CASSLWFGLTEGTQYF
TGTGCCAGCAGCCTCTGGTTTGGCCTCACGGAAGGGACCCAGTACTTC
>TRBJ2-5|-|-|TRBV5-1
CASSLERDGQYF
TGCGCCAGCAGCTTGGAACGGGACGGTCAGTACTTC
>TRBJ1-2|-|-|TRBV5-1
CASSLGLGIAYGYTF
TGCGCCAGCAGCTTGGGGCTGGGGATAGCGTATGGCTACACCTTC
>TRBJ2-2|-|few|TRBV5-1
CASSDGQPTGELFF
TGCGCCAGCAGCGATGGACAGCCCACCGGGGAGCTGTTTTTT
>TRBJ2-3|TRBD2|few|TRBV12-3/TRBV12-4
CASMGGSIGYTQYF
TGTGCCAGCATGGGCGGGAGCATCGGTTATACGCAGTATTTT
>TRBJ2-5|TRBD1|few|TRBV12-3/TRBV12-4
CASRKGATVGTQYF
TGTGCCAGCAGAAAGGGGGCGACAGTTGGGACCCAGTACTTC
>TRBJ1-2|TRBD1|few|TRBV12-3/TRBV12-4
CASSRDRGGNYGYTF
TGTGCCAGCAGCCGGGACAGGGGAGGGAACTATGGCTACACCTTC
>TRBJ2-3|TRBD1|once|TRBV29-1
CSVEDRGHSTDTQYF
TGCAGCGTTGAAGACAGGGGGCACAGCACAGATACGCAGTATTTT
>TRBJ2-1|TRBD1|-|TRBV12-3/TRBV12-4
CASRSGTGFLNEQFF
TGTGCCAGCAGGTCCGGGACAGGGTTTCTAAATGAGCAGTTCTTC
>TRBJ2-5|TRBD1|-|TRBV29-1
CSARDPGQGKETQYF
TGCAGTGCTAGGGACCCGGGACAGGGGAAAGAGACCCAGTACTTC
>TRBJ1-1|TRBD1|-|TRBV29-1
CSVDGAGGGTEAFF
TGCAGCGTTGACGGGGCAGGGGGAGGCACTGAAGCTTTCTTT
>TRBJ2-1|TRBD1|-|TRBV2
CATSGGPYNEQFF
TGTGCCACCTCAGGGGGTCCCTACAATGAGCAGTTCTTC
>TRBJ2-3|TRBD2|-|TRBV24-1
CATSDFSAGKADTQYF
TGTGCCACCAGTGATTTTTCAGCGGGAAAGGCAGATACGCAGTATTTT
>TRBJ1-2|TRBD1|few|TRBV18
CASSLPGQGPYGYTF
TGTGCCAGCTCACTTCCGGGACAGGGACCCTATGGCTACACCTTC
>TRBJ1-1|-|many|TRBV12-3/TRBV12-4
CASSLLGDTEAFF
TGTGCCAGCAGTTTACTCGGGGACACTGAAGCTTTCTTT
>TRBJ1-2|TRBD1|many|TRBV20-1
CSALDQQGNYGYTF
TGCAGTGCCCTCGACCAACAGGGGAACTATGGCTACACCTTC
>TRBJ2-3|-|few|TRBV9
CASSVVEGTQYF
TGTGCCAGCAGCGTAGTCGAGGGTACGCAGTATTTT
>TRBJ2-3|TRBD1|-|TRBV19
CASAQGTTDTQYF
TGTGCCAGTGCACAGGGGACCACAGATACGCAGTATTTT
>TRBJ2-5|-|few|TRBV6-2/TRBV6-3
CASSSTLKETQYF
TGTGCCAGCAGTTCCACCCTAAAAGAGACCCAGTACTTC
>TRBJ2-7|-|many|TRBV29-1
CSVEGGTSYEQYF
TGCAGCGTTGAAGGGGGGACCTCCTACGAGCAGTACTTC
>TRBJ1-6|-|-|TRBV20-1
CSASGPDPYNSPLHF
TGCAGTGCTAGTGGTCCGGACCCCTATAATTCACCCCTCCACTTT
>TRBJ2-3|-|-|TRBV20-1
CSARVDSSSTDTQYF
TGCAGTGCTAGAGTAGACAGTTCTAGCACAGATACGCAGTATTTT